A single sample is the source of the 9 T cell receptor beta chains below, sequenced in a study of cytotoxic CD8 clonotypes in ibrutinib-treated CLL. TCRdb's copy holds only in-frame clones and misses some; the assay was immunoSEQ multiplex PCR. The table lists approximately 130,000 clones, 80% to 85% of them singletons. Source: PBMCs, taken after 24 months of ibrutinib treatment. These receptors were obtained from a human donor with chronic lymphocytic leukemia.

This clone was found a few times. The V call is TRBV4-2, the J call TRBJ2-7, with D perhaps matching TRBD1 or TRBD2 (6 bases each). Looked up from germline, CDR1 is LGHNA and CDR2 is YNFKEQ. The CDR3 is 16 amino acids. V was pared by 1 base and J by 5 bases, with 18 bases between. DNA of the CDR3: TGTGCCAGCAGCCAAGGGCTTGGGGGGCCCCTGAACGAGCAGTACTTC. Residues: CASSQGLGGPLNEQYF.

The chain is built from TRBV18 and TRBJ2-3, with 7 bases matching TRBD2. The CDR3 consists of 13 residues. After removal of 2 bases from V and 4 bases from J, the junction contained 0 bases not matched to a gene. Looked up from germline, CDR1 is KGHSH and CDR2 is LQKENI. CDR3 in DNA: TGTGCCAGCTCACCAAGCGGGGCAGATACGCAGTATTTT. This translates into CASSPSGADTQYF.

This clone came up once. This chain joins TRBV10-3 and TRBJ1-1; TRBD1 might be the D (5 bases). This CDR3 has 17 amino acids. Trimming pared 0 bases from V and 0 bases from J, leaving 14 bases between. CDR1 is ENHRY, CDR2 SYGVKD, per germline. CDR3 amino acids: CAISESPGRTMNTEAFF. The CDR3 nucleotides are TGTGCCATCAGTGAGTCCCCGGGACGGACCATGAACACTGAAGCTTTCTTT.

The chain is built from TRBV7-9 and TRBJ1-1; D unresolved. Trimming pared 5 bases from V and 10 bases from J, leaving 20 bases between. Germline V gives CDR1 SEHNR, CDR2 FQNEAQ (reference sequence). The CDR3 extends over 14 amino acids. The CDR3 coding sequence is TGTGCCAGCAGCCGAGGTCAAGGGTCCGTGGGAGCTTTCTTT. It translates to CASSRGQGSVGAFF.

This chain joins TRBV7-9 and TRBJ2-3; D ambiguous. The germline V gene encodes CDR1 SEHNR and CDR2 FQNEAQ (reference sequence). The length of the CDR3 is 12 residues. Trimming stripped 2 bases from V and 5 bases from J, with 5 bases between. This CDR3 is CASSLQEDTQYF. CDR3 DNA sequence: TGTGCCAGCAGCTTACAGGAAGATACGCAGTATTTT. Looking up the rest from reference TRBV7-9 and TRBJ2-3 gives the full variable domain: DTGVSQNPRHKITKRGQNVTFRCDPISEHNRLYWYRQTLGQGPEFLTYFQNEAQLEKSRLLSDRFSAERPKGSFSTLEIQRTEQGDSAMYLCASSLQEDTQYFGPGTRLTVL.

The sample holds a few counts of this clone. The chain has TRBV2 and TRBJ1-2; 7 nucleotides match TRBD1. The trim removed 6 bases at V and 5 bases at J, leaving 6 bases unmatched. The CDR3 runs to 13 residues. The germline gives CDR1 SNHLY, CDR2 FYNNEI. The CDR3: CASSQGQSYGYTF. DNA for the CDR3: TGTGCCAGCAGCCAGGGACAGAGTTATGGCTACACCTTC.

In the case of this clone: The same CDR3 also results from other DNA sequences found in this sample. The chain has TRBV11-3 and TRBJ2-2; D is unclear. The CDR3 spans 13 residues. Germline loops: CDR1 SGHNT, CDR2 YENEEA. Trimming took 3 bases from V and 3 from J, leaving 5 bases between them. The CDR3 sequence: CASSLVDTGELFF. The DNA of the CDR3 is TGTGCCAGCAGCTTGGTAGACACCGGGGAGCTGTTTTTT.

This clone was picked up one time. The chain carries TRBV7-2 and TRBJ2-5, with TRBD1 identical over 7 bases. With 3 bases clipped from V and 5 bases from J, the junction kept 6 bases outside the gene matches. The V gene's germline CDR1 is SGHTA and CDR2 FQGNSA. This CDR3 comprises 14 residues. CDR3 protein: CASSFYDRVETQYF. CDR3 sequence (DNA): TGTGCCAGCAGCTTTTACGACAGGGTTGAGACCCAGTACTTC.

The J gene is TRBJ1-5, the V gene TRBV7-2; D is uncertain. V gave up 7 bases and J gave up 4 bases, with 11 bases separating them. Germline CDR1 is SGHTA and CDR2 is FQGNSA. The CDR3 is 13 amino acids. The chain's CDR3 is CASTLRPNQPQHF. The CDR3 DNA follows: TGTGCCAGCACCCTCCGACCGAATCAGCCCCAGCATTTT.